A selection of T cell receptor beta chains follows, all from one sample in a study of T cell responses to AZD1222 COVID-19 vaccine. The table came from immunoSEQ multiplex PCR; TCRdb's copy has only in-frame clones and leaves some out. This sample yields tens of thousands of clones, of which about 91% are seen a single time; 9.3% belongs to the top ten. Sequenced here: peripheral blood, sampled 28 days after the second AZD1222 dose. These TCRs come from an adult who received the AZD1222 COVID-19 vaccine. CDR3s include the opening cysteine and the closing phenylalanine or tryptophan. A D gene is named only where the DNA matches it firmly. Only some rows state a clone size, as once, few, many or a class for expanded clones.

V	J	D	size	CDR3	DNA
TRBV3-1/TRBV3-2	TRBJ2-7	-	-	CASSQSGLLPYEQYF	TGTGCCAGCAGCCAGAGTGGGCTACTTCCCTACGAGCAGTACTTC
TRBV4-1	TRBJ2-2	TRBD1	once	CASRLGGFGNTGELFF	TGCGCCAGCAGACTAGGGGGCTTCGGGAACACCGGGGAGCTGTTTTTT
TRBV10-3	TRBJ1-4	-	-	CAISVGATNEKLFF	TGTGCCATCAGTGTGGGGGCGACTAATGAAAAACTGTTTTTT
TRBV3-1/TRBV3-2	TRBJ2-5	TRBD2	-	CASSQEGIAGGETQYF	TGTGCCAGCAGCCAAGAAGGAATAGCGGGAGGAGAGACCCAGTACTTC
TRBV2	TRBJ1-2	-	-	CAGFPGDYGYTF	TGTGCCGGCTTTCCTGGAGACTATGGCTACACCTTC
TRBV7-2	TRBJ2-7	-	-	CASSSRRTVFEWAYEQYF	TGTGCCAGCAGCAGCAGACGGACAGTTTTCGAGTGGGCCTACGAGCAGTACTTC
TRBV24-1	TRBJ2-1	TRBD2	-	CATSGVAGGPGDEQFF	TGTGCCACCAGTGGGGTAGCGGGAGGGCCGGGCGATGAGCAGTTCTTC
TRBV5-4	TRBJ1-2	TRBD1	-	CASSPNPTGHYGYTF	TGTGCCAGCAGCCCCAATCCGACAGGGCACTATGGCTACACCTTC
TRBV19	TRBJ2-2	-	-	CASSRRDLLNTGELFF	TGTGCCAGTAGTAGAAGGGACCTTCTGAACACCGGGGAGCTGTTTTTT
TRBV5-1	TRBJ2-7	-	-	CASSPIPSYEQYF	TGCGCCAGCAGCCCGATCCCCTCCTACGAGCAGTACTTC
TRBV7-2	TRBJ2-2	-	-	CASSLVGGQRTGELFF	TGTGCCAGCAGCTTAGTTGGGGGGCAAAGAACCGGGGAGCTGTTTTTT